This record covers a single TCR beta chain. CDR3 length: 16 residues. The ends were cut back, 2 bases at V and 1 base at J, with 13 bases in the middle. Germline CDR1 and CDR2: SNHLY and FYNNEI. Using immunoSEQ multiplex PCR, the repertoire was profiled, and TCRdb retains in-frame clones only, with some absent. The sample lists roughly 2 million clones; around 96% were seen once. CD8 cells classed as naive were CD45RO-negative and positively selected for CCR7, excluding terminally differentiated effector memory CD45RA+ cells. These data are taken from a study of shared clonotypes between healthy human individuals.

The clonotype was recovered from a man aged 18 to 30 in good health. Sequenced input: naive CD8+ T cells sorted from blood. This chain links TRBV2 with TRBJ2-3, with a tentative D call TRBD2 (7 bases). CDR3: CASSEMGGLGTDTQYF. The CDR3 nucleotides are TGTGCCAGCAGTGAAATGGGGGGGCTGGGCACAGATACGCAGTATTTT.